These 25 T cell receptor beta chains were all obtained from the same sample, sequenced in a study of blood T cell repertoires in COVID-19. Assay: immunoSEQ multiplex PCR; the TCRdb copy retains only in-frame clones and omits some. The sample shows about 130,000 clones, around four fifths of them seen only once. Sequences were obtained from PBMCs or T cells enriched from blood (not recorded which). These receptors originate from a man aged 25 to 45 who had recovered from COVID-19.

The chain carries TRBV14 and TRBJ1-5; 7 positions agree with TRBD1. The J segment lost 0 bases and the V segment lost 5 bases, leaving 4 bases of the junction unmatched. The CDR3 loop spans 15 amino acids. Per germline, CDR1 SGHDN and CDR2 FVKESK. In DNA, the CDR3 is TGTGCCAGCAGCGCCGACAGGGATAGCAATCAGCCCCAGCATTTT. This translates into CASSADRDSNQPQHF.

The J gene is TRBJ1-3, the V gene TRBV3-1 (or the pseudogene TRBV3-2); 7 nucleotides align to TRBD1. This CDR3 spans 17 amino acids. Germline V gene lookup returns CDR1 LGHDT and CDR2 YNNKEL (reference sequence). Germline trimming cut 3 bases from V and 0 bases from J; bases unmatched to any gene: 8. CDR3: CASSHPGTVFSGNTIYF. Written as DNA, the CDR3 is TGTGCCAGCAGCCATCCCGGGACAGTTTTCTCTGGAAACACCATATATTTT.

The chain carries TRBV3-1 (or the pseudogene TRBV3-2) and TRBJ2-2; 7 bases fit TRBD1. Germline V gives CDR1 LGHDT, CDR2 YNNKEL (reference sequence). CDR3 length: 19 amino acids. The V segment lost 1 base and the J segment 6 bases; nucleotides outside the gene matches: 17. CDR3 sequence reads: CASSQVRQGIGVFAGELFF. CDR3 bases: TGTGCCAGCAGCCAAGTTAGACAGGGAATTGGGGTATTTGCCGGGGAGCTGTTTTTT.

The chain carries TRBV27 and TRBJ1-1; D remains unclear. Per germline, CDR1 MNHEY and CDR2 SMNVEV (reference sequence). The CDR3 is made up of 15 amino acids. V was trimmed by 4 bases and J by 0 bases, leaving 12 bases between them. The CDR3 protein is CASSSSGFMNTEAFF. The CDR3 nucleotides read TGTGCCAGCAGTTCCTCGGGATTCATGAACACTGAAGCTTTCTTT.

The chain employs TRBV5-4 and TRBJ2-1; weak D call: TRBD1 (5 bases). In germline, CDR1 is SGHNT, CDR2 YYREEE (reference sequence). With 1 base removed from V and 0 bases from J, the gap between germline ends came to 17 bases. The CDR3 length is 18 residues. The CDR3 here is CASSLKGVTRSSYNEQFF. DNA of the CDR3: TGTGCCAGCAGCTTGAAAGGGGTTACGAGGAGCTCCTACAATGAGCAGTTCTTC.

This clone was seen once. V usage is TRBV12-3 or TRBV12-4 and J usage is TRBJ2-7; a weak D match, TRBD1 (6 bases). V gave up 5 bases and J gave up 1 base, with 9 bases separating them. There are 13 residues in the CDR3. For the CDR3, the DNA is TGTGCCAGCAGTCAGCAGGGGTCCTACGAGCAGTACGTC. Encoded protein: CASSQQGSYEQYV.

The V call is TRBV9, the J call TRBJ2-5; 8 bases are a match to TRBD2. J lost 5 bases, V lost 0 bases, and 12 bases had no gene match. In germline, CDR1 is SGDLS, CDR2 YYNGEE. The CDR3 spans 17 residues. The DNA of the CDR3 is TGTGCCAGCAGCGTAGAAAGTGGCGGGGGGCGGTCGGAGACCCAGTACTTC. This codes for CASSVESGGGRSETQYF.

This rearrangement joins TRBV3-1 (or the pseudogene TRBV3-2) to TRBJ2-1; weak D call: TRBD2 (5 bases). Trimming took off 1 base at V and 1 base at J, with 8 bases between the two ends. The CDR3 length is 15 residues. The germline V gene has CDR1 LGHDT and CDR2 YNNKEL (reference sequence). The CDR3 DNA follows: TGTGCCAGCAGCCAAGCCAGCGGATCCTACAATGAGCAGTTCTTC. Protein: CASSQASGSYNEQFF.

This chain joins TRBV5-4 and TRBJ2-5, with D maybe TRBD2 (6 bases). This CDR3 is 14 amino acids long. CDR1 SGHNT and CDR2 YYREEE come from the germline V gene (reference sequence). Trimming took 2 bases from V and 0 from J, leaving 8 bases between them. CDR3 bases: TGTGCCAGCAGCTTCCGGGACTACCAAGAGACCCAGTACTTC. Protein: CASSFRDYQETQYF.

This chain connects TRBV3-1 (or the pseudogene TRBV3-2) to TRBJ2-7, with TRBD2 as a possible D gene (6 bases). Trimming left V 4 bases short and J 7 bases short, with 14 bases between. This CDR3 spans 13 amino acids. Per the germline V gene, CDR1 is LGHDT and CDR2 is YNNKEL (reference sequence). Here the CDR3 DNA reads TGTGCCAGCAGCCGGGGGACCGGAGGGGAGCAGTACTTC. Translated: CASSRGTGGEQYF.

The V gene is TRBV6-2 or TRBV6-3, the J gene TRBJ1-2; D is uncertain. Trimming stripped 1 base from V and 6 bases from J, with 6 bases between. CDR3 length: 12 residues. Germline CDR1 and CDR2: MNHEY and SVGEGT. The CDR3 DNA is TGTGCCAGCAGTTACTTGGGCGATGGCTACACCTTC. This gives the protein CASSYLGDGYTF.

CDR3 sequence: CASSPLDTEAFF. CDR3 DNA: TGTGCCAGCAGCCCCTTAGACACTGAAGCTTTCTTT. The gene calls are TRBV9 and TRBJ1-1; D gene ambiguous. Germline CDR1 SGDLS, CDR2 YYNGEE. Trimming shortened V by 4 bases and J by 3 bases, and 7 bases separated the two germline ends. This CDR3 contains 12 residues.

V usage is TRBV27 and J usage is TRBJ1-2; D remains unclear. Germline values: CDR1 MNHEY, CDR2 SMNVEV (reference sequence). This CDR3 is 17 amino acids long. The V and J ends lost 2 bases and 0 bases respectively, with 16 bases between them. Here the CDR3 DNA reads TGTGCCAGCAGTTTAGCCCCTATGGAGGGTACTAACTATGGCTACACCTTC. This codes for CASSLAPMEGTNYGYTF.

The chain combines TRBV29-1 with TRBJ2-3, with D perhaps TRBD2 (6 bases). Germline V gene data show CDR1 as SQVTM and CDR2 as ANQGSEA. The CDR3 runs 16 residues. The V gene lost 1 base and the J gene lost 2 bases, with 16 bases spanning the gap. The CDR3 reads CSVEGVPSAPTDTQYF. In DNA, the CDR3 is TGCAGCGTTGAAGGGGTGCCTAGCGCACCCACAGATACGCAGTATTTT.

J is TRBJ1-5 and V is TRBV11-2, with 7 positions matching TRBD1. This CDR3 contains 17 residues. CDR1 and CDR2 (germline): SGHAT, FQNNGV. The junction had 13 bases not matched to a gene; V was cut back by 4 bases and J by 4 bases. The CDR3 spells CASSSLRRDSKNQPQHF. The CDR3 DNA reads TGTGCCAGCAGCTCTCTCCGGAGGGACAGTAAAAATCAGCCCCAGCATTTT. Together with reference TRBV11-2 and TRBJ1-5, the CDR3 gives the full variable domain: EAGVAQSPRYKIIEKRQSVAFWCNPISGHATLYWYQQILGQGPKLLIQFQNNGVVDDSQLPKDRFSAERLKGVDSTLKIQPAKLEDSAVYLCASSSLRRDSKNQPQHFGDGTRLSIL.

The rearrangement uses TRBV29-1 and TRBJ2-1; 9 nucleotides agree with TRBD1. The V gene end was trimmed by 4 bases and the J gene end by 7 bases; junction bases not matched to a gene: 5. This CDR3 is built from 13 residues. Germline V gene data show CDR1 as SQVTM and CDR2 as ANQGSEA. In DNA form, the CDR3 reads TGCAGCGTTGGGGACAGGGCGGGAAATGAGCAGTTCTTC. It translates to CSVGDRAGNEQFF.

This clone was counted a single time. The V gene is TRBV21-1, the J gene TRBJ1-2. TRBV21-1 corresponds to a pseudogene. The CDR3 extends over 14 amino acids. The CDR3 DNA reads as TGTGCCAGCAGCCGGGGGGGACAACCCTATGGCTACACCTTC. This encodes CASSRGGQPYGYTF.

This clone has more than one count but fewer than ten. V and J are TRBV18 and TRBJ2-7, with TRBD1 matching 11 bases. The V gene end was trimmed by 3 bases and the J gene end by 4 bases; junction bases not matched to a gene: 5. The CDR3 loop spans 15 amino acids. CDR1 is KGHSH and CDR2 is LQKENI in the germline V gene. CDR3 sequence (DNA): TGTGCCAGCTCACCGAACGGACAGGGGGCGTACGAGCAGTACGTC. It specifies CASSPNGQGAYEQYV.

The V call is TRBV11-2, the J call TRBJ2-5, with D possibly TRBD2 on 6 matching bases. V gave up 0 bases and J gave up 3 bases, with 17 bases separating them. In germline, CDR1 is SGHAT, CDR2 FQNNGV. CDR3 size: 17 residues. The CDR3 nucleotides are TGTGCCAGCAGCTTAGAGGGACTGGGTGGCCGAAAAGAGACCCAGTACTTC. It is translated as CASSLEGLGGRKETQYF.

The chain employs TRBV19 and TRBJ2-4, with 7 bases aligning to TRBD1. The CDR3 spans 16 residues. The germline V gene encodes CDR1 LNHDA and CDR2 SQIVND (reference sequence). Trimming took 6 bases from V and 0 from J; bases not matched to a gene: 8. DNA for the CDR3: TGTGCCAGTAGAACCGGGACAGCACTAGCCAAAAACATTCAGTACTTC. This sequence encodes CASRTGTALAKNIQYF. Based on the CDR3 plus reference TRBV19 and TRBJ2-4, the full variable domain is DGGITQSPKYLFRKEGQNVTLSCEQNLNHDAMYWYRQDPGQGLRLIYYSQIVNDFQKGDIAEGYSVSREKKESFPLTVTSAQKNPTAFYLCASRTGTALAKNIQYFGAGTRLSVL.

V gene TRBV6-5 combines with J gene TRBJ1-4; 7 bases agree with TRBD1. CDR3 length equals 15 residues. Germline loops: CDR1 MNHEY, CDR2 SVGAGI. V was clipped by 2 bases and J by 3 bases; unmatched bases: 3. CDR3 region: CASSYRQGPNEKLFF. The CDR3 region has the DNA TGTGCCAGCAGTTACAGACAGGGCCCTAATGAAAAACTGTTTTTT.

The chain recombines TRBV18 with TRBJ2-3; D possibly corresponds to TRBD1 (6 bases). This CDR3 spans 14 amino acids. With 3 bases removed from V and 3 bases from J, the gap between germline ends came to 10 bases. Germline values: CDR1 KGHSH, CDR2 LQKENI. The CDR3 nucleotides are TGTGCCAGCTCACCGGGACAATCTACAGATACGCAGTATTTT. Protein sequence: CASSPGQSTDTQYF.

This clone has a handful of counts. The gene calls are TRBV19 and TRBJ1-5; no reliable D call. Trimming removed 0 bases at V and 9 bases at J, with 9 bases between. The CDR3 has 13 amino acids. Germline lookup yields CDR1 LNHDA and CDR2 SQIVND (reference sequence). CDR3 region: CASSIDGSGPQHF. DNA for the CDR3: TGTGCCAGTAGTATAGATGGGAGTGGGCCCCAGCATTTT.

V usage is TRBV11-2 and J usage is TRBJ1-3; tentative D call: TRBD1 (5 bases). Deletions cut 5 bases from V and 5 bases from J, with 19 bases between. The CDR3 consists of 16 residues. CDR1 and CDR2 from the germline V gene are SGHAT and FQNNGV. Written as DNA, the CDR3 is TGTGCCAGCAGCCTTGGCGGGGGAGCTTCAAGAAACACCATATATTTT. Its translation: CASSLGGGASRNTIYF.

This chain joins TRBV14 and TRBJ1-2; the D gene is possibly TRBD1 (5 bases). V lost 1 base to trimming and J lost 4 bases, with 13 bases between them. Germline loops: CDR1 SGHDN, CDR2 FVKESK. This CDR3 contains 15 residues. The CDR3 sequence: CASSQGGPTAYGYTF. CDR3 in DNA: TGTGCCAGCAGCCAAGGGGGCCCGACGGCCTATGGCTACACCTTC.